This T cell receptor beta chain is from a study of cytomegalovirus exposure and HLA in healthy donors. Broader study findings: Associated with HLA alleles at 0.05 false discovery rate in a later analysis were some 18,000 TCR beta sequences. V- and J-gene trimming of TCR beta was linked (in a later analysis) to a missense DCLRE1C variant.

The study ran its PCR with 60 Vbeta and 13 Jbeta primers. TCRdb's table, derived via immunoSEQ multiplex PCR, lists solely in-frame clones and lacks some. This table holds 120,000 or so clones, about 80% found once. With regard to this clone: Its antigen is currently unknown.

V lost 0 bases, J lost 5 bases, and 6 bases lay in between. This CDR3 has 13 amino acids. CDR1 is SGHRS and CDR2 is YFSETQ in the germline V gene. The sample consisted of PBMCs. This TCR came from a man aged 25-45 years in good health and CMV-seropositive. This rearrangement joins TRBV5-1 to TRBJ2-1; no firm D call. The CDR3 DNA reads TGCGCCAGCAGCTTGGGCAGTAACAATGAGCAGTTCTTC. Amino acids: CASSLGSNNEQFF.